This T cell receptor (beta chain) was retrieved from a study of patients and donors after allogeneic stem cell transplantation. TCRdb re-analysed the RT-PCR reads in MiXCR, keeping a single row per CDR3 protein. Of around 170,000 distinct CDR3 sequences detected, 24% appear once; the ten largest clones hold roughly 26%. V dropped 2 bases and J dropped 7 bases, with 9 bases sitting between them. The CDR3 contains 12 residues. CDR1 is MNHEY, CDR2 SMNVEV, per germline (reference sequence). This sequence originates from a human donor who was either an allogeneic HSCT recipient or a stem cell or donor lymphocyte infusion donor (not recorded which). It is not recorded whose cells these are; they may come from a transplant donor. Sequenced material: blood, either unsorted or a sorted T cell fraction (not recorded which). The rearrangement joins TRBV27 to TRBJ2-7; a possible D gene is TRBD1 (5 bases). The CDR3 DNA reads as TGTGCCAGCAGTTTAATAAAGGGGGAGCAGTACTTC. Encoded protein: CASSLIKGEQYF.